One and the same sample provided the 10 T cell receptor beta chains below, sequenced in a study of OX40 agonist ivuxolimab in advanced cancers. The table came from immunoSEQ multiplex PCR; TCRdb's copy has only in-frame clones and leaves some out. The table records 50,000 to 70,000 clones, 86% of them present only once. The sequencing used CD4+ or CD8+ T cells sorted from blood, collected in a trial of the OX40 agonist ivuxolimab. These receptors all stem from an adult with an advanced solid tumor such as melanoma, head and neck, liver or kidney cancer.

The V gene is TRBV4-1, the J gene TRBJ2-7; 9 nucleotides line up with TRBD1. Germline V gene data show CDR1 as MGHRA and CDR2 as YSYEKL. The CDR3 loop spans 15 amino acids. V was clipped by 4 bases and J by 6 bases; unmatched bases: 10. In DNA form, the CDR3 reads TGCGCCAGCAGCCCGTCCGGGACAGGGTCGTTCGAGCAGTACTTC. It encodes CASSPSGTGSFEQYF.

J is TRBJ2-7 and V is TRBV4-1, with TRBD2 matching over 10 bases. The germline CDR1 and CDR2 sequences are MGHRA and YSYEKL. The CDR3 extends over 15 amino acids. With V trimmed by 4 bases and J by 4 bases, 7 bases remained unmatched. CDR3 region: CASSRGTSVLYEQYF. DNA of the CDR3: TGCGCCAGCAGCCGCGGGACTAGCGTGCTGTACGAGCAGTACTTC.

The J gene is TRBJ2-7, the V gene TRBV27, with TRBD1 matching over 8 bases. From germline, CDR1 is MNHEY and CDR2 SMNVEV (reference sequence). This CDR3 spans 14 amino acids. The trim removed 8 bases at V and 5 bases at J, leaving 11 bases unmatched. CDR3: CASGRTGTANEQYF. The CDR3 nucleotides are TGTGCCAGCGGCCGGACAGGGACCGCGAACGAGCAGTACTTC.

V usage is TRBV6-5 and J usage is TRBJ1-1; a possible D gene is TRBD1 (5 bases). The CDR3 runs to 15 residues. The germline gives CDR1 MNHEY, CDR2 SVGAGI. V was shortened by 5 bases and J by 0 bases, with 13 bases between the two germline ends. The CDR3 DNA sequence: TGTGCCAGCAGTACCGGGACCGCTCTGAACACTGAAGCTTTCTTT. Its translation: CASSTGTALNTEAFF.

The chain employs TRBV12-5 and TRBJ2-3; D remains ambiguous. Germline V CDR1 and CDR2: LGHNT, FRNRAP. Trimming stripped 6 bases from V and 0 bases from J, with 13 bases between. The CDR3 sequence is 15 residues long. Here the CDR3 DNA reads TGTGCTAGTGGCCCTGGTAGGACCAGCACAGATACGCAGTATTTT. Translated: CASGPGRTSTDTQYF.

The CDR3 loop reads CASSLMAGGYEQYF. CDR3 bases: TGTGCCAGCAGCTTAATGGCAGGAGGCTACGAGCAGTACTTC. V and J are TRBV11-2 and TRBJ2-7, with D possibly being TRBD2 (5 bases). Trimming pared 2 bases from V and 3 bases from J, leaving 11 bases between. The germline V gene has CDR1 SGHAT and CDR2 FQNNGV. The CDR3 has 14 residues.

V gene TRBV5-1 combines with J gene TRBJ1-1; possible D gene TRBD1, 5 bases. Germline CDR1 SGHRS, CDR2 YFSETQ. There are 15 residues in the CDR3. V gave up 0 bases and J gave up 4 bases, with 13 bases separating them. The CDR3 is CASSLASGTPTEAFF. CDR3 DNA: TGCGCCAGCAGCTTGGCGTCCGGGACGCCCACTGAAGCTTTCTTT.

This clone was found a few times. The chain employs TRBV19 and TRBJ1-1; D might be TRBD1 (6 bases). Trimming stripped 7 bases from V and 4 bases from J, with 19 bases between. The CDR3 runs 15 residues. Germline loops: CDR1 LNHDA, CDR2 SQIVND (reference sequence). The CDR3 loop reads CASTQGDRLVTEAFF. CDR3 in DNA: TGTGCCAGTACCCAAGGTGACAGGTTGGTCACTGAAGCTTTCTTT.

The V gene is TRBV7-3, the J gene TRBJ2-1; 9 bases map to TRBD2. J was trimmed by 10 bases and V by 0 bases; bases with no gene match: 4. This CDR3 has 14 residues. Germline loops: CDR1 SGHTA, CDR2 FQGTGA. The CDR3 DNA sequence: TGTGCCAGCAGCTTAACTTCGGCGGGAGGGGAGCAGTTCTTC. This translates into CASSLTSAGGEQFF.

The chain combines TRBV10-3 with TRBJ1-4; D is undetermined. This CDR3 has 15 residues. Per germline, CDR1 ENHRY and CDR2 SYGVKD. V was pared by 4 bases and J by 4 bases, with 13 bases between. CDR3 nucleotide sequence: TGTGCCATCAGTGGGTCGGGATCTAATAATGAAAAACTGTTTTTT. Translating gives CAISGSGSNNEKLFF.